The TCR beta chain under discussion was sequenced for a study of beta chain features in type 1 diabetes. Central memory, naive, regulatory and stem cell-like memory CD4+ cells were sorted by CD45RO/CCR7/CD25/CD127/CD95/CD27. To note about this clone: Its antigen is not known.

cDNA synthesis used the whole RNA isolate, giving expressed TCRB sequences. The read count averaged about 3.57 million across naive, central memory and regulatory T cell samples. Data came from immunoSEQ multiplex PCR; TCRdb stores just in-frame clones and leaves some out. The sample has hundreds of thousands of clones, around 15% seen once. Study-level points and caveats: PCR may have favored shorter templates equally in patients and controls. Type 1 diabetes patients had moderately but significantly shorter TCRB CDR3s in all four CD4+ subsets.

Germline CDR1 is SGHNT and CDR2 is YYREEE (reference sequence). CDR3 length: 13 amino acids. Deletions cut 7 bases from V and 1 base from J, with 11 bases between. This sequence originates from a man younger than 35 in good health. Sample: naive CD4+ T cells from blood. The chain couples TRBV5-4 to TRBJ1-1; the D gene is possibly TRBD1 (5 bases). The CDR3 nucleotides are TGTGCCAGCCAAAGTCAGGGGAACACTGAAGCTTTCTTT. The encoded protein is CASQSQGNTEAFF. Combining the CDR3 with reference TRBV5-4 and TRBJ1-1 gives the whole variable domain ETGVTQSPTHLIKTRGQQVTLRCSSQSGHNTVSWYQQALGQGPQFIFQYYREEENGRGNFPPRFSGLQFPNYSSELNVNALELDDSALYLCASQSQGNTEAFFGQGTRLTVV.